The sequence of this T cell receptor (beta chain) was determined in a study of T cell clones after liver transplantation. Germline CDR1 reads SGHTA; CDR2 reads FQGNSA. The CDR3 loop spans 14 amino acids. With 5 bases removed from V and 6 bases from J, the gap between germline ends came to 17 bases. The assay was immunoSEQ multiplex PCR, and TCRdb's table has in-frame clones only and misses some. Of roughly 17,000 clones listed, 75% to 85% are singletons. This receptor was identified in a human patient who received a liver transplant. Some T cells may be provided by the graft donor. The sequenced sample was CD8+ T cells from blood, obtained about 50 months after liver transplant. The chain employs TRBV7-2 and TRBJ2-7, with D possibly TRBD1 on 5 matching bases. This CDR3 reads CASSASRGLSEQYF. In DNA form, the CDR3 reads TGTGCCAGCAGCGCGAGTAGGGGTTTAAGCGAGCAGTACTTC.